This paragraph reports one TCR beta chain. Its antigen remains unidentified. Method: immunoSEQ multiplex PCR; TCRdb's copy keeps in-frame clones and lacks some. The sample has under 200,000 clones; approximately 94% are singletons. This sample was included in a study of T cell responses to AZD1222 COVID-19 vaccine. Study-level findings and limits: Recipients of two AZD1222 doses showed rising Spike-specific TCR breadth and depth. Unmutated variant regions reportedly attract nearly half of all spike-specific TCRs.

Trimming took 1 base from V and 4 from J; bases not matched to a gene: 6. CDR1 is LGHDT and CDR2 is YNNKEL in the germline V gene (reference sequence). This CDR3 comprises 16 residues. The chain carries TRBV3-1 (or the pseudogene TRBV3-2) and TRBJ1-3; TRBD1 agrees at 8 bases. The receptor was isolated from an adult in good health. The input for sequencing was peripheral blood, taken on day 0 of AZD1222 vaccination. This CDR3 is CASSQVGTGRGNTIYF. The CDR3 nucleotides are TGTGCCAGCAGCCAAGTCGGGACAGGCCGAGGAAACACCATATATTTT.